Shown below are 10 T cell receptor beta chains from a single sample sequenced in a study of regulatory T cells in long-lasting Graves disease. Construction of TCR beta libraries relied on iRepertoire HTBI primers and on Arm-PCR targeting CDR3 regions. TCRdb analysed the multiplex PCR reads with MiXCR anew, one entry per CDR3 protein. The sample lists about half a million distinct CDR3 sequences, 12% occurring once. Time point noted: newly diagnosed GD, antithyroid drugs for less than 3 months. RNA extracted from PBMCs served as the sequencing template. The sample was also reused in another study, on T cells in Graves' hyperthyroidism and ophthalmopathy.

Sequenced here: peripheral blood mononuclear cells (PBMCs), sampled at new diagnosis, from a patient treated with antithyroid drugs. Receptors were obtained from a woman in her thirties with Graves disease.

V is TRBV20-1 and J is TRBJ1-1, with no clear D. V was pared by 3 bases and J by 3 bases, with 11 bases between. The CDR3 extends over 13 amino acids. The V gene's germline CDR1 is DFQATT and CDR2 SNEGSKA (reference sequence). CDR3 DNA sequence: TGCAGTGCTAGGGTGGGAATGGACACTGAAGCTTTCTTT. Translated, it gives CSARVGMDTEAFF.

The table lists this clonotype with many counts. J is TRBJ1-2 and V is TRBV27; 8 nucleotides match TRBD1. Trimming cost V 2 bases and J 7 bases; bases outside gene matches: 15. Germline values: CDR1 MNHEY, CDR2 SMNVEV (reference sequence). The CDR3 consists of 17 residues. The CDR3 loop is CASSLVVPWTGSGGYTF. Here the CDR3 DNA reads TGTGCCAGCAGTTTAGTCGTTCCATGGACAGGGTCGGGTGGCTACACCTTC.

The V and J genes are TRBV12-3 or TRBV12-4 and TRBJ2-7, with TRBD2 matching 9 bases. With V trimmed by 6 bases and J by 0 bases, 9 bases remained unmatched. The CDR3 runs to 16 residues. The CDR3 coding sequence is TGTGCCAGCAGCCCCGGGGGGCGGGAGGGCTCCTACGAGCAGTACTTC. It encodes CASSPGGREGSYEQYF.

This chain links TRBV30 with TRBJ1-2; the D is unclear. The V gene lost 3 bases and the J gene lost 3 bases, with 14 bases spanning the gap. The length of the CDR3 is 14 residues. In germline, CDR1 is GTSNPN, CDR2 SVGIG (reference sequence). The CDR3 nucleotides are TGTGCCTGGAGGGTGAAGGGCTTGGACTATGGCTACACCTTC. It encodes CAWRVKGLDYGYTF.

The chain has TRBV20-1 and TRBJ2-2, with D tentatively TRBD1 or TRBD2 (5 bases each). In germline, CDR1 is DFQATT, CDR2 SNEGSKA (reference sequence). Between the trimmed V and J ends, which lost 4 bases and 4 bases, there was a span of 10 bases. The CDR3 contains 13 residues. The CDR3 region has the DNA TGCAGTGCTATGGGGACCTTCACCGGGGAGCTGTTTTTT. Its translation: CSAMGTFTGELFF.

In this sample, this clonotype turned up many times. The rearrangement uses TRBV6-1 and TRBJ2-7; D not certain. The length of the CDR3 is 15 residues. V was cut by 0 bases and J by 2 bases, with 11 bases left in between. Looked up from germline, CDR1 is MNHNS and CDR2 is SASEGT. CDR3 region: CASSEADADAYEQYF. In DNA, the CDR3 is TGTGCCAGCAGTGAAGCGGACGCGGACGCCTACGAGCAGTACTTC.

This clonotype was counted only a few times. One base away lies a much larger clone, so this may be a sequencing read error. V and J are TRBV30 and TRBJ1-6, with D unresolved. V shed 3 bases and J shed 7 bases, with 10 bases lying between them. CDR3 size: 13 residues. Germline V gene sequence: CDR1 GTSNPN, CDR2 SVGIG (reference sequence). The CDR3 protein is CAWRLSANSPLHF. CDR3 in DNA: TGTGCCTGGAGGCTGAGCGCCAATTCACCCCTCCACTTT. The full variable domain, in which reference TRBV30 and TRBJ1-6 provide the parts outside the CDR3, is SQTIHQWPATLVQPVGSPLSLECTVEGTSNPNLYWYRQAAGRGLQLLFYSVGIGQISSEVPQNLSASRPQDRQFILSSKKLLLSDSGFYLCAWRLSANSPLHFGNGTRLTVT.

Many counts were recorded for this clonotype. The chain employs TRBV27 and TRBJ1-2; D is ambiguous. Trimming took 3 bases from V and 2 from J, leaving 13 bases between them. The CDR3 covers 15 residues. Germline loops: CDR1 MNHEY, CDR2 SMNVEV (reference sequence). CDR3 amino acids: CASSLSLASNYGYTF. CDR3 coding DNA: TGTGCCAGCAGTTTGAGTTTGGCCAGCAACTATGGCTACACCTTC.

This chain joins TRBV7-7 and TRBJ2-3, with 8 bases identical to TRBD2. Germline CDR1 SSHAT, CDR2 FNYEAQ (reference sequence). Trimming removed 5 bases from V and 11 bases from J; junction bases left unmatched: 9. This CDR3 region has 13 residues. CDR3 sequence: CASSHGLALEQYF. CDR3 in DNA: TGTGCCAGCAGCCATGGACTAGCTCTTGAGCAGTATTTT.

In its sample, this clonotype was seen many times. The chain links TRBV20-1 to TRBJ2-5; 7 bases align to TRBD2. The CDR3 runs to 15 residues. V shed 0 bases, J shed 1 base, and the junction held 5 bases outside the gene matches. CDR1 and CDR2 (germline): DFQATT, SNEGSKA (reference sequence). CDR3 protein: CSARDPGGSQETQYF. CDR3 DNA: TGCAGTGCTAGAGATCCGGGAGGCTCCCAAGAGACCCAGTACTTC.